The 16 T cell receptor beta chains below all came from one sample that was sequenced in a study of blood T cell repertoires in COVID-19. The protocol was immunoSEQ multiplex PCR, while the TCRdb copy is restricted to in-frame clones and leaves out a portion. Seen here are about 150,000 clones, around four fifths observed once, and the top ten hold roughly 2.8%. The sample was peripheral blood. The source of these receptors is a woman in her sixties or seventies with acute or convalescent COVID-19.

The rearrangement links TRBV24-1 to TRBJ2-7; D is unresolved. Germline lookup yields CDR1 KGHDR and CDR2 SFDVKD. V was cut by 1 base and J by 6 bases, with 6 bases left in between. The CDR3 has 12 amino acids. The CDR3 sequence: CATSDLTGEQYF. Here the CDR3 DNA reads TGTGCCACCAGTGATTTAACCGGCGAGCAGTACTTC.

The rearrangement joins TRBV7-8 to TRBJ2-2; 9 bases match TRBD2. The CDR3 has 13 amino acids. Germline CDR1 SGHVS, CDR2 FQNEAQ. Trimming removed 11 bases from V and 4 bases from J; junction bases left unmatched: 5. The CDR3 loop reads CAPSGVSTGELFF. In nucleotides, the CDR3 is TGTGCCCCTAGCGGGGTAAGCACCGGGGAGCTGTTTTTT.

V and J are TRBV30 and TRBJ1-2; possible D gene TRBD1, 6 bases. This CDR3 contains 13 residues. Per the germline V gene, CDR1 is GTSNPN and CDR2 is SVGIG (reference sequence). The germline V and J ends were trimmed by 3 bases and 0 bases, with 8 bases remaining between them. CDR3 bases: TGTGCCTGGAGCAGGGGCACTAACTATGGCTACACCTTC. Its translation is CAWSRGTNYGYTF.

J is TRBJ2-1 and V is TRBV5-6; 7 nucleotides line up with TRBD2. The CDR3 has 13 amino acids. V lost 1 base, J lost 7 bases, and 2 bases stayed unmatched. CDR1 and CDR2 (germline): SGHDT, YYEEEE. The CDR3 nucleotides are TGTGCCAGCAGCTTGCGACTAGCTAATGAGCAGTTCTTC. Its protein is CASSLRLANEQFF.

The J gene is TRBJ1-5, the V gene TRBV6-5; TRBD1 matches at 10 bases. CDR1 and CDR2 from the germline V gene are MNHEY and SVGAGI. Trimming cost V 4 bases and J 7 bases; bases outside gene matches: 4. This CDR3 is built from 14 residues. The CDR3 nucleotides are TGTGCCAGCAGTTTAGGGACAGGGGAACAGCCCCAGCATTTT. This gives the protein CASSLGTGEQPQHF.

V gene TRBV10-1 combines with J gene TRBJ2-4, with D perhaps TRBD1 (7 bases). This CDR3 has 16 residues. Trimming shortened V by 10 bases and J by 4 bases, and 23 bases separated the two germline ends. Per the germline V gene, CDR1 is WNHNN and CDR2 is SYGVQD (reference sequence). CDR3 nucleotides: TGCGCCACCCGACAGGGAGATAATCGGGAGAAAAACATTCAGTACTTC. Translated: CATRQGDNREKNIQYF.

The chain carries TRBV6-6 and TRBJ2-7, with D perhaps TRBD1 (6 bases). The CDR3 has 17 residues. The V end lost 5 bases, the J end lost 1 base, and 21 bases lay between the germline ends. Germline CDR1 and CDR2: MNHNY and SVGAGI (reference sequence). CDR3 in DNA: TGTGCCAGCAGTCGGACAGTTTCAACATTCGGTTCCTACGAGCAGTACTTC. It specifies CASSRTVSTFGSYEQYF.

The chain couples TRBV27 to TRBJ1-1; D might be TRBD1 (5 bases). The V gene lost 3 bases and the J gene lost 0 bases, with 11 bases spanning the gap. This CDR3 contains 15 residues. In germline, CDR1 is MNHEY, CDR2 SMNVEV (reference sequence). CDR3 protein: CASSLTGGMNTEAFF. The CDR3 region has the DNA TGTGCCAGCAGTTTGACGGGGGGGATGAACACTGAAGCTTTCTTT.

The chain joins TRBV9 to TRBJ2-1, with D perhaps TRBD2 (7 bases). V dropped 4 bases and J dropped 4 bases, with 18 bases sitting between them. The CDR3 runs 16 residues. Germline-derived CDR1 and CDR2 are SGDLS and YYNGEE. CDR3 nucleotide sequence: TGTGCCAGCAGCCCTCAAGGGGGGGGCATTTACAATGAGCAGTTCTTC. Its protein is CASSPQGGGIYNEQFF.

This clone has just one count. The chain employs TRBV19 and TRBJ1-2; D is possibly TRBD1 (6 bases). The CDR3 runs to 15 residues. The germline V gene has CDR1 LNHDA and CDR2 SQIVND (reference sequence). Trimming took 2 bases from V and 5 from J, leaving 15 bases between them. The CDR3 DNA reads as TGTGCCAGTAGTATAATAAGACAGGCGGCGTATGGCTACACCTTC. This codes for CASSIIRQAAYGYTF. The full variable domain, rest sourced from reference TRBV19 and TRBJ1-2, is DGGITQSPKYLFRKEGQNVTLSCEQNLNHDAMYWYRQDPGQGLRLIYYSQIVNDFQKGDIAEGYSVSREKKESFPLTVTSAQKNPTAFYLCASSIIRQAAYGYTFGSGTRLTVV.

In this sample, this clone turned up a few times. The V call is TRBV29-1, the J call TRBJ1-2, with a weak D call TRBD1 (5 bases). The V gene lost 4 bases and the J gene lost 7 bases, with 16 bases spanning the gap. The CDR3 extends over 13 amino acids. CDR1 SQVTM and CDR2 ANQGSEA come from the germline V gene. The CDR3 sequence is CSVVPPGRGGYTF. CDR3 nucleotides: TGCAGCGTTGTGCCACCCGGTAGGGGTGGCTACACCTTC.

J is TRBJ2-3 and V is TRBV7-2; 7 nucleotides line up with TRBD1. Germline V gene data show CDR1 as SGHTA and CDR2 as FQGNSA. J lost 1 base, V lost 1 base, and 2 bases had no gene match. The length of the CDR3 is 15 residues. CDR3: CASSLGGQRTDTQYF. The CDR3 DNA sequence: TGTGCCAGCAGCTTAGGGGGACAGCGCACAGATACGCAGTATTTT.

This clone has just a few counts. The CDR3 bases are TGTGCCAGCAGCTCCAGGGGTCTACGGGGGGCCTTCACAGATACGCAGTATTTT. Translated: CASSSRGLRGAFTDTQYF. The V gene is TRBV7-2, the J gene TRBJ2-3, with D possibly TRBD2 on 7 matching bases. Per the germline V gene, CDR1 is SGHTA and CDR2 is FQGNSA. Trimming removed 4 bases at V and 2 bases at J, with 22 bases between. This CDR3 spans 18 amino acids.

The chain joins TRBV5-1 to TRBJ2-3, with unresolved D. V shed 0 bases and J shed 3 bases, with 11 bases lying between them. Germline V gene lookup returns CDR1 SGHRS and CDR2 YFSETQ. This CDR3 region has 15 residues. CDR3: CASSLAGVETDTQYF. Here the CDR3 DNA reads TGCGCCAGCAGCTTGGCCGGTGTAGAGACAGATACGCAGTATTTT.

This clone has only a few counts. The J gene is TRBJ2-7, the V gene TRBV7-9, with 7 positions matching TRBD1. With V trimmed by 0 bases and J by 1 base, 3 bases remained unmatched. CDR1 SEHNR and CDR2 FQNEAQ come from the germline V gene (reference sequence). The CDR3 contains 15 residues. The CDR3 DNA reads as TGTGCCAGCAGCTTAGCGGTGGGACAGTCCTACGAGCAGTACTTC. It codes for CASSLAVGQSYEQYF.

V usage is TRBV10-3 and J usage is TRBJ1-1, with 9 bases that match TRBD1. Per the germline V gene, CDR1 is ENHRY and CDR2 is SYGVKD. The CDR3 extends over 15 amino acids. V was pared by 6 bases and J by 5 bases, with 10 bases of the junction left unmatched. Here the CDR3 reads CAIREPDRGWTEAFF. DNA of the CDR3: TGTGCCATCAGGGAGCCGGACAGGGGATGGACTGAAGCTTTCTTT.